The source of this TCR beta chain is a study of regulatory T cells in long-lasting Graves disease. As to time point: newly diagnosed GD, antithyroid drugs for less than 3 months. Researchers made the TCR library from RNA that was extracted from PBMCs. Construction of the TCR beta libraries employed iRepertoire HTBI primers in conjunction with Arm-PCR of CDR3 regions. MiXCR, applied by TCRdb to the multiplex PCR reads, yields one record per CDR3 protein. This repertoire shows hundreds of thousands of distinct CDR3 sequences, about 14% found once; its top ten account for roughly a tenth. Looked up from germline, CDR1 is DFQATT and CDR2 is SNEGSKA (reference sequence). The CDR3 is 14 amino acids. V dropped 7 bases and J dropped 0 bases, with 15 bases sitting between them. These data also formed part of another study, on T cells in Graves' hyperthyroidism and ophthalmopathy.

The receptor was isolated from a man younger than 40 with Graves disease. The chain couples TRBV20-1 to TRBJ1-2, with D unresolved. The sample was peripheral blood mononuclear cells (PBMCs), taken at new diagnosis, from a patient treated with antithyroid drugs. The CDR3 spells CSVFESTSNYGYTF. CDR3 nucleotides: TGCAGTGTTTTTGAAAGCACCTCTAACTATGGCTACACCTTC.